This TCR beta chain was profiled in a study of identical twins. Germline V lookup: CDR1 MNHEY, CDR2 SVGAGI. The length of the CDR3 is 16 residues. The trim removed 0 bases at V and 3 bases at J, leaving 5 bases unmatched. Each CDR3 protein gets one entry after TCRdb re-called the 5' RACE reads with MiXCR. The data hold some 560,000 distinct CDR3 sequences, with more than 9% observed a single time. This clonotype was recorded a few times. The data also belong to a second study, concerning yellow fever vaccine responses in identical twins. That paper notes: Vaccine-induced T cell responses in twins were reportedly observed to appear partly convergent, partly personalized.

The receptor's source is a woman between 18 and 29 years old in good health. The sequencing input was PBMCs. The rearrangement uses TRBV6-5 and TRBJ2-7; 10 bases align to TRBD2. The CDR3, as DNA: TGTGCCAGCAGTTACTCGGGGCTAGCGGGAGTCTACGAGCAGTACTTC. This translates into CASSYSGLAGVYEQYF.